The present entry profiles one T cell receptor beta chain with its context. The target antigen is unknown. This sample was taken from a study of Graves' ophthalmopathy and Graves' hyperthyroidism. Findings of the study overall: Its predictions of ophthalmopathy progression gave the model roughly 71% sensitivity and about 72% specificity.

Being free of ophthalmopathy for 18 months of follow-up defined stable hyperthyroidism. The authors enrolled newly diagnosed hyperthyroidism patients aged 18 to 65 with under 2 months' duration. The diagnosis was founded upon clinical symptoms, serum thyroxine, TRAb, thyroid ultrasound and orbital computed tomography. Amplification of TCR beta CDR3 regions used RNA transcripts. RT-PCR in the first round used HTBI primers; a second-round multiplex PCR followed. TCRdb re-derived calls from the multiplex PCR reads in MiXCR, one entry per CDR3 protein. The sample carries hundreds of thousands of distinct CDR3 sequences, roughly 21% recorded once. The CDR3 has 14 amino acids. V lost 6 bases and J 0 bases, leaving 11 bases between the germline ends. CDR1 and CDR2 from the germline V gene are LNHDA and SQIVND (reference sequence).

The chain employs TRBV19 and TRBJ1-2, with TRBD1 as a possible D gene (6 bases). Sequencing was done on a sample of peripheral blood. The TCR comes from a woman younger than 35 with stable Graves' hyperthyroidism. The CDR3 spells CASSPTGSNYGYTF. The CDR3 coding sequence is TGTGCCAGTAGCCCGACAGGTTCTAACTATGGCTACACCTTC. Looking up the rest from reference TRBV19 and TRBJ1-2 gives the full variable domain: DGGITQSPKYLFRKEGQNVTLSCEQNLNHDAMYWYRQDPGQGLRLIYYSQIVNDFQKGDIAEGYSVSREKKESFPLTVTSAQKNPTAFYLCASSPTGSNYGYTFGSGTRLTVV.